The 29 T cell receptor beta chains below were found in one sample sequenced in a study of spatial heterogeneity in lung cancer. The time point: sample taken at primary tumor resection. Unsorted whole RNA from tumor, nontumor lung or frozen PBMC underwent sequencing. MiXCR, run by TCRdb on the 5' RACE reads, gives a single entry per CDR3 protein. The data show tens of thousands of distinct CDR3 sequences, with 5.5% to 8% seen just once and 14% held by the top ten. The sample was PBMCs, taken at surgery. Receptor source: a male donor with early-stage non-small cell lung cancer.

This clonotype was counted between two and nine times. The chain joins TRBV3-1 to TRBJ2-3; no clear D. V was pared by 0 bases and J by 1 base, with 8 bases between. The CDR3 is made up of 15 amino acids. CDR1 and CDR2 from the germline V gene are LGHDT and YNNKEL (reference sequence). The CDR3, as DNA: TGTGCCAGCAGCCAAGATGCACGCCGCACAGATACGCAGTATTTT. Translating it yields CASSQDARRTDTQYF.

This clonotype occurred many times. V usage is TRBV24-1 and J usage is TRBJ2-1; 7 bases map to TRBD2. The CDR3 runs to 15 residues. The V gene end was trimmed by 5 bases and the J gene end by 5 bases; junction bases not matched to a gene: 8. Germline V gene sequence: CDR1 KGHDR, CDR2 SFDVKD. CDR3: CATSALSGVHNEQFF. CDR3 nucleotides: TGTGCCACCAGTGCTTTAAGCGGGGTCCACAATGAGCAGTTCTTC.

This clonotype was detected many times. CDR3: CASSLGSNYGYTF. CDR3 sequence (DNA): TGCGCCAGCAGCTTGGGATCTAACTATGGCTACACCTTC. The chain recombines TRBV5-1 with TRBJ1-2; D gene ambiguous. Trimming removed 0 bases from V and 0 bases from J, with 3 bases in between. The CDR3 is 13 residues long. CDR1 is SGHRS, CDR2 YFSETQ, per germline.

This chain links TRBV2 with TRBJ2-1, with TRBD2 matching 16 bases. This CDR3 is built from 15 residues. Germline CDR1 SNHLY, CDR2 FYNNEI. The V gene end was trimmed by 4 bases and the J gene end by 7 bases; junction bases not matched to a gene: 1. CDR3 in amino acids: CASSAGLAGGNEQFF. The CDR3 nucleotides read TGTGCCAGCAGTGCGGGACTAGCGGGGGGGAATGAGCAGTTCTTC.

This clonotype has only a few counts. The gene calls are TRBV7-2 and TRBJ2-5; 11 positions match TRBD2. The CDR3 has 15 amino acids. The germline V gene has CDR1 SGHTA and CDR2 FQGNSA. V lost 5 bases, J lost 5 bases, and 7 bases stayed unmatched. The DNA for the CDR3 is TGTGCCAGCAGCCGTAGCGGGGGGGCCAAGGAGACCCAGTACTTC. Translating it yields CASSRSGGAKETQYF.

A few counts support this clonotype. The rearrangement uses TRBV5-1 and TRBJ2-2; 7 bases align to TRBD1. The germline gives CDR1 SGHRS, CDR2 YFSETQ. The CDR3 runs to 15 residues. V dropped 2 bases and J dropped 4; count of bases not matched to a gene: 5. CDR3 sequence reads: CASSLTTGVTGELFF. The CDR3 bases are TGCGCCAGCAGCTTAACAACAGGGGTCACCGGGGAGCTGTTTTTT.

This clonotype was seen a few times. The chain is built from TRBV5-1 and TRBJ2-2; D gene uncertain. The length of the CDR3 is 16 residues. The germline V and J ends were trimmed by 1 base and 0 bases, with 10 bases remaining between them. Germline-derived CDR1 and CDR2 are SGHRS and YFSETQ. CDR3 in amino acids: CASSLLTAANTGELFF. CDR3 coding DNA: TGCGCCAGCAGCTTGCTCACCGCGGCGAACACCGGGGAGCTGTTTTTT.

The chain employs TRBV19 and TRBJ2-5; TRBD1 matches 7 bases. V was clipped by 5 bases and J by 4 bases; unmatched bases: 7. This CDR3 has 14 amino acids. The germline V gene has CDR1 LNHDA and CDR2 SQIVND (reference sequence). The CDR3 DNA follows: TGTGCCAGTAGTGCCGACAGGGACCGAGAGACCCAGTACTTC. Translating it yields CASSADRDRETQYF.

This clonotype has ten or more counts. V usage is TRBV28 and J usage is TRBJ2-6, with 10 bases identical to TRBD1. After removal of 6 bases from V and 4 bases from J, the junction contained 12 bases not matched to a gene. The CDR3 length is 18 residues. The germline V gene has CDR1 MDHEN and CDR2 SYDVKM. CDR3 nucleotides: TGTGCCAGCAGGCAACCGGGACAGGGGATGGAGGGGGCCAACGTCCTGACTTTC. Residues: CASRQPGQGMEGANVLTF. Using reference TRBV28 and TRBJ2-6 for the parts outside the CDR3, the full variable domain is DVKVTQSSRYLVKRTGEKVFLECVQDMDHENMFWYRQDPGLGLRLIYFSYDVKMKEKGDIPEGYSVSREKKERFSLILESASTNQTSMYLCASRQPGQGMEGANVLTFGAGSRLTVL.

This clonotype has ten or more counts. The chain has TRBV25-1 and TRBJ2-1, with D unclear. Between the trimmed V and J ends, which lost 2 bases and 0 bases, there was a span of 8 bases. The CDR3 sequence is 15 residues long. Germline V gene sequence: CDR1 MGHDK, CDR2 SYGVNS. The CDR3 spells CASSEGVSSYNEQFF. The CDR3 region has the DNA TGTGCCAGCAGTGAAGGGGTTAGCTCCTACAATGAGCAGTTCTTC.

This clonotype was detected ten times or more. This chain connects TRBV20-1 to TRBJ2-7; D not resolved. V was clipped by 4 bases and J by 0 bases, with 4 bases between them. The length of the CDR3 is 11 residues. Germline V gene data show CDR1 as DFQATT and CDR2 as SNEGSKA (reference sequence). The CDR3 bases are TGCAGTGCTATCAACTCCTACGAGCAGTACGTC. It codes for CSAINSYEQYV.

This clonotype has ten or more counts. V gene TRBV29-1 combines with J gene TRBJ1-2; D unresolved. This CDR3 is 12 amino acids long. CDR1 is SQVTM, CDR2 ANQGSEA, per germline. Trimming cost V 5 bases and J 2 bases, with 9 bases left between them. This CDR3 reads CSVTGANYGYTF. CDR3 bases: TGCAGCGTTACGGGCGCGAACTATGGCTACACCTTC.

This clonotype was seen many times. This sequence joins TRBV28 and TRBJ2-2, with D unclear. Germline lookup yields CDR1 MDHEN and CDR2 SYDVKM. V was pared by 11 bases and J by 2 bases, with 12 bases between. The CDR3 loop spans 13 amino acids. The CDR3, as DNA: TGTGCCCATGAAGACAAAAACACCGGGGAGCTGTTTTTT. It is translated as CAHEDKNTGELFF.

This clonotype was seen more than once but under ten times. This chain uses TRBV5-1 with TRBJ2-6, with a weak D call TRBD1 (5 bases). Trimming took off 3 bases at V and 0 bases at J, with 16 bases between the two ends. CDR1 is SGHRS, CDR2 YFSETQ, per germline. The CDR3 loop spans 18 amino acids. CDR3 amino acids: CASSSGHSPLSGANVLTF. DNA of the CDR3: TGCGCCAGCAGCTCCGGACACTCACCCCTCTCTGGGGCCAACGTCCTGACTTTC. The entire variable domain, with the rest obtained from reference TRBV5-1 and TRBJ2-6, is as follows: KAGVTQTPRYLIKTRGQQVTLSCSPISGHRSVSWYQQTPGQGLQFLFEYFSETQRNKGNFPGRFSGRQFSNSRSEMNVSTLELGDSALYLCASSSGHSPLSGANVLTFGAGSRLTVL.

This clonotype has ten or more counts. CDR3: CASSLGRGTANYGYTF. Written as DNA, the CDR3 is TGTGCCAGCAGCCTTGGACGGGGAACCGCTAACTATGGCTACACCTTC. V usage is TRBV7-6 and J usage is TRBJ1-2; D is ambiguous. Germline CDR1 reads SGHVS; CDR2 reads FNYEAQ. V was clipped by 5 bases and J by 0 bases, with 16 bases between them. The CDR3 is 16 residues long.

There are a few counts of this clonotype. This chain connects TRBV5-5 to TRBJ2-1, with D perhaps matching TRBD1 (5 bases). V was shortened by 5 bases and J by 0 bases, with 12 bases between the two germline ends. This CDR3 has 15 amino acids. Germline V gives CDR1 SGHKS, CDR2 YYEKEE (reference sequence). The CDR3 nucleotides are TGTGCCAGCAGTCAAAGGGGCAGCTCCTACAATGAGCAGTTCTTC. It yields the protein CASSQRGSSYNEQFF. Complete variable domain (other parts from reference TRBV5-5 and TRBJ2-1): DAGVTQSPTHLIKTRGQQVTLRCSPISGHKSVSWYQQVLGQGPQFIFQYYEKEERGRGNFPDRFSARQFPNYSSELNVNALLLGDSALYLCASSQRGSSYNEQFFGPGTRLTVL.

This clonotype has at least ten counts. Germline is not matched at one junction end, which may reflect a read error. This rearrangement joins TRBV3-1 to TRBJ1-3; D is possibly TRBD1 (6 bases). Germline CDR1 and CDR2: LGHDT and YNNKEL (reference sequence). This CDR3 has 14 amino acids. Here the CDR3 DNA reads TGTGCCAGCGGCCAGGGGAGCTCTGGAAACACCATATATTTT. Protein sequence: CASGQGSSGNTIYF.

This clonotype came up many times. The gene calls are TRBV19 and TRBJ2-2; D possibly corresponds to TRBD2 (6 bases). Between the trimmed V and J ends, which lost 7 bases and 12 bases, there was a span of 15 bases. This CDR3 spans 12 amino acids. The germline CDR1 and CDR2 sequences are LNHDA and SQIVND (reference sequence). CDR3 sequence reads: CASNVQAGKLFF. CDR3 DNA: TGTGCCAGTAATGTTCAGGCGGGAAAGCTGTTTTTT.

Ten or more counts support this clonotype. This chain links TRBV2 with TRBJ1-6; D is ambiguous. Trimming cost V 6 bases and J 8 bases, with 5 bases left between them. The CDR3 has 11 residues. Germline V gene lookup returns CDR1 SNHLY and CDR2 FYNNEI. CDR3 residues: CASRRDSPLHF. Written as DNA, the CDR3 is TGTGCCAGCAGGCGGGATTCACCCCTCCACTTT.

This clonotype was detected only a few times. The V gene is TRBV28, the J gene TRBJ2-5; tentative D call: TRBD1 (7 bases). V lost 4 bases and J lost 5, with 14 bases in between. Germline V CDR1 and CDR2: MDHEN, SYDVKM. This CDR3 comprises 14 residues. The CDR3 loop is CASSSQTGRETQYF. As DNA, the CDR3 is TGTGCCAGCAGTTCACAGACAGGGAGGGAGACCCAGTACTTC.

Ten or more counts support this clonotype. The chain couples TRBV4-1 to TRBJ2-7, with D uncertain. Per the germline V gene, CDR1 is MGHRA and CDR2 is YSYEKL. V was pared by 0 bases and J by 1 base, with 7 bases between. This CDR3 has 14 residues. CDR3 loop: CASSQDPGSYEQYV. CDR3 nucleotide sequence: TGCGCCAGCAGCCAAGATCCCGGTTCCTACGAGCAGTACGTC.

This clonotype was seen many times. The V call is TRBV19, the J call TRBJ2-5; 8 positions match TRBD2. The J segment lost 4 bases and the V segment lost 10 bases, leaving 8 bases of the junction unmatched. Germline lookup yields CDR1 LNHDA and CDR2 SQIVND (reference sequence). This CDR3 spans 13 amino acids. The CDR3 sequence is CATGGGPRETQYF. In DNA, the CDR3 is TGTGCCACCGGGGGGGGGCCTCGAGAGACCCAGTACTTC.

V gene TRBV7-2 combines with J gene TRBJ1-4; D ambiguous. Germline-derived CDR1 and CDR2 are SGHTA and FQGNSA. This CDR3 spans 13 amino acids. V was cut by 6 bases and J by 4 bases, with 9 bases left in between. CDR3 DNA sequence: TGTGCCAGCAGAGCGGGCCTTAATGAAAAACTGTTTTTT. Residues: CASRAGLNEKLFF.

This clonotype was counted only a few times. CDR3 loop: CASSISLTGTATEAFF. The CDR3 nucleotides are TGTGCCAGCAGTATTTCCCTGACAGGAACGGCCACTGAAGCTTTCTTT. The chain recombines TRBV6-6 with TRBJ1-1, with D perhaps matching TRBD1 (6 bases). Germline CDR1 MNHNY, CDR2 SVGAGI (reference sequence). CDR3 length equals 16 residues. V lost 5 bases to trimming and J lost 4 bases, with 20 bases between them.

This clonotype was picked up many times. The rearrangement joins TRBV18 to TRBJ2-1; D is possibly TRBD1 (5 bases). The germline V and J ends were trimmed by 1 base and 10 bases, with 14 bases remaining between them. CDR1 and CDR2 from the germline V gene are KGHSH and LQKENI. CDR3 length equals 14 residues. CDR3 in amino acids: CASSPLIIQAEQFF. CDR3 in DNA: TGTGCCAGCTCACCACTAATCATACAGGCAGAGCAGTTCTTC.

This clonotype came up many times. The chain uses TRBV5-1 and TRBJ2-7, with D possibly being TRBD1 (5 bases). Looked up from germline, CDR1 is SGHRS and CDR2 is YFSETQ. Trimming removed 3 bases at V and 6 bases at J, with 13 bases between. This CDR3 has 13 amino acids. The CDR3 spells CASSWGRSGEQYF. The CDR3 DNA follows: TGCGCCAGCAGCTGGGGCAGGTCGGGCGAGCAGTACTTC. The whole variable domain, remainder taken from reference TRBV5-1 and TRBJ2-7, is KAGVTQTPRYLIKTRGQQVTLSCSPISGHRSVSWYQQTPGQGLQFLFEYFSETQRNKGNFPGRFSGRQFSNSRSEMNVSTLELGDSALYLCASSWGRSGEQYFGPGTRLTVT.

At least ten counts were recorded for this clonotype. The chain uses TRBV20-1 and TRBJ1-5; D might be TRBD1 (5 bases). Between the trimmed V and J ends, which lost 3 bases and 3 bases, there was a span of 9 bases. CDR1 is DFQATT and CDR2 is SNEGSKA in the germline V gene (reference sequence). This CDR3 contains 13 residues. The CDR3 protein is CSASRGNNQPQHF. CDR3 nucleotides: TGCAGTGCTAGTAGGGGCAACAATCAGCCCCAGCATTTT.

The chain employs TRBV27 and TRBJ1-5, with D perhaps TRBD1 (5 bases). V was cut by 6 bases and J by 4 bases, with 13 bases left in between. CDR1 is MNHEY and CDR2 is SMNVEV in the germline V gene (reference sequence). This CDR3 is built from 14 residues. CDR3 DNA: TGTGCCAGCAGCACCGGGACTGCTAATCAGCCCCAGCATTTT. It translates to CASSTGTANQPQHF.

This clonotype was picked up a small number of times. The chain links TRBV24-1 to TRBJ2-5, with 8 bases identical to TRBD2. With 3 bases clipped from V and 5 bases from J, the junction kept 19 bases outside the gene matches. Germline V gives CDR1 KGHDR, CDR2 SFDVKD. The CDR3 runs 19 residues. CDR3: CATSDQRPRSGREVETQYF. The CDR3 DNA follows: TGTGCCACCAGTGATCAACGACCGCGCAGCGGGAGAGAGGTTGAGACCCAGTACTTC.